This T cell receptor (beta chain) is drawn from a study of identical twins. TCRdb used MiXCR to reprocess the 5' RACE reads, holding one entry per CDR3 protein. Found here are approximately 280,000 distinct CDR3 sequences, under 9% of them singletons; the top ten hold 2% to 2.5%. The table lists this clonotype with many counts. With V trimmed by 2 bases and J by 2 bases, 5 bases remained unmatched. Germline V gene lookup returns CDR1 LGHNA and CDR2 YNFKEQ. CDR3 length: 15 residues. The same specimen was also included in a second study, on yellow fever vaccine responses in identical twins.

What was sequenced was memory (CD45RO+) T cells sorted from blood. This sequence joins TRBV4-2 and TRBJ2-5, with 7 bases identical to TRBD1. The receptor was derived from a woman under 30 in good health. CDR3 amino acids: CASSQTPGQQETQYF. The CDR3 bases are TGTGCCAGCAGCCAAACACCGGGACAGCAAGAGACCCAGTACTTC.